The 21 T cell receptor beta chains presented below share a single source sample, sequenced in a study of neurological immune-mediated disorders. TCRdb redid the calling of the 5' RACE reads with MiXCR, one entry per CDR3 protein. The sample lists about 77,000 distinct CDR3 sequences, around 9.9% occurring once. The sequenced material came from PBMCs. These receptors all stem from a man between 50 and 59 years old in good health.

There are many counts of this clonotype. The chain has TRBV7-2 and TRBJ1-3, with D possibly TRBD1 on 6 matching bases. The germline V and J ends were trimmed by 5 bases and 0 bases, with 17 bases remaining between them. CDR3 length equals 17 residues. Germline V gene data show CDR1 as SGHTA and CDR2 as FQGNSA. Written as DNA, the CDR3 is TGTGCCAGCAGCCTTCGGACAGACCTCCACTCTGGAAACACCATATATTTT. Translating it yields CASSLRTDLHSGNTIYF.

This clonotype appeared many times. The chain uses TRBV7-9 and TRBJ2-1; possibly TRBD1 for D (5 bases). Germline-derived CDR1 and CDR2 are SEHNR and FQNEAQ (reference sequence). V dropped 1 base and J dropped 4 bases, with 8 bases sitting between them. This CDR3 has 14 residues. The CDR3 here is CASSLGGQYNEQFF. The CDR3 bases are TGTGCCAGCAGCTTAGGAGGACAATACAATGAGCAGTTCTTC.

The table lists this clonotype with many counts. The genes are TRBV10-3 and TRBJ2-7; D not resolved. The V gene's germline CDR1 is ENHRY and CDR2 SYGVKD. Trimming took 3 bases from V and 6 from J, leaving 6 bases between them. This CDR3 has 11 residues. The CDR3 DNA sequence: TGTGCCATCAGTGATCCCCTCGAGCAGTACTTC. Translating gives CAISDPLEQYF.

This clonotype came up many times. CDR3 protein: CASSQGDPYNEQFF. The CDR3 DNA reads TGTGCCAGCAGCCAAGGGGATCCATACAATGAGCAGTTCTTC. The rearrangement joins TRBV3-1 to TRBJ2-1; D gene unclear. CDR3 length: 14 residues. CDR1 and CDR2 from the germline V gene are LGHDT and YNNKEL (reference sequence). The germline V and J ends were trimmed by 1 base and 4 bases, with 8 bases remaining between them.

Many counts were recorded for this clonotype. The chain carries TRBV5-1 and TRBJ2-7; weak D call: TRBD1 (6 bases). The CDR3 is made up of 14 amino acids. Trimming pared 7 bases from V and 2 bases from J, leaving 16 bases between. The germline V gene encodes CDR1 SGHRS and CDR2 YFSETQ. The CDR3 is CASSPRDNPYEQYF. The CDR3 bases are TGCGCCAGCTCCCCCCGGGACAACCCCTACGAGCAGTACTTC.

Ten or more counts support this clonotype. V is TRBV9 and J is TRBJ1-1; D perhaps matches TRBD1 (5 bases). Trimming took 0 bases from V and 1 from J, leaving 7 bases between them. Germline assignment: CDR1 SGDLS and CDR2 YYNGEE. The CDR3 runs 14 residues. The CDR3 region is CASSVGGANTEAFF. CDR3 coding DNA: TGTGCCAGCAGCGTAGGTGGGGCGAACACTGAAGCTTTCTTT. Together with reference TRBV9 and TRBJ1-1, the CDR3 gives the full variable domain: DSGVTQTPKHLITATGQRVTLRCSPRSGDLSVYWYQQSLDQGLQFLIQYYNGEERAKGNILERFSAQQFPDLHSELNLSSLELGDSALYFCASSVGGANTEAFFGQGTRLTVV.

This clonotype has a count of ten or more. V and J are TRBV20-1 and TRBJ2-2, with TRBD1 matching 8 bases. This CDR3 has 13 residues. Germline V gene lookup returns CDR1 DFQATT and CDR2 SNEGSKA (reference sequence). Trimming at V came to 5 bases and at J to 7 bases, leaving 6 bases not matched to a gene. Here the CDR3 DNA reads TGCAGTGCTTCTGACAGGGGTATCGGGGAGCTGTTTTTT. It is translated as CSASDRGIGELFF.

This clonotype appeared many times. V usage is TRBV3-1 and J usage is TRBJ2-1; D is undetermined. Germline loops: CDR1 LGHDT, CDR2 YNNKEL (reference sequence). Deletions cut 2 bases from V and 6 bases from J, with 2 bases between. The CDR3 covers 11 residues. CDR3 nucleotides: TGTGCCAGCAGCCAAACCAATGAGCAGTTCTTC. Translating it yields CASSQTNEQFF.

This clonotype was recorded many times. The rearrangement uses TRBV15 and TRBJ2-7; 7 positions match TRBD2. The trim removed 3 bases at V and 6 bases at J, leaving 11 bases unmatched. Germline V gene sequence: CDR1 LNHNV, CDR2 YYDKDF (reference sequence). The CDR3 contains 15 residues. CDR3 coding DNA: TGTGCCACCAGCAGGGGAGGGCTAGTTGTACGCGAGCAGTACTTC. Translation: CATSRGGLVVREQYF.

This clonotype was counted many times. The rearrangement uses TRBV20-1 and TRBJ2-7; D is possibly TRBD1 (6 bases). With 2 bases removed from V and 6 bases from J, the gap between germline ends came to 17 bases. Germline loops: CDR1 DFQATT, CDR2 SNEGSKA (reference sequence). The CDR3 has 14 amino acids. The CDR3 DNA is TGCAGTGCTAGAAACCCGGGACACCTAGGCGAGCAGTACTTC. Its protein is CSARNPGHLGEQYF.

This clonotype was counted at least ten times. This CDR3 reads CASSPGLAGHEQFF. As DNA, the CDR3 is TGCGCCAGCAGCCCGGGACTAGCGGGTCATGAGCAGTTCTTC. The rearrangement links TRBV5-1 to TRBJ2-1; 12 nucleotides line up with TRBD2. The germline CDR1 and CDR2 sequences are SGHRS and YFSETQ. There are 14 residues in the CDR3. Germline trimming cut 4 bases from V and 8 bases from J; bases unmatched to any gene: 4.

The table lists this clonotype with many counts. The chain recombines TRBV5-1 with TRBJ1-5; D gene uncertain. Trimming stripped 0 bases from V and 0 bases from J, with 10 bases between. Germline V gives CDR1 SGHRS, CDR2 YFSETQ. The CDR3 extends over 16 amino acids. In DNA form, the CDR3 reads TGCGCCAGCAGCTTGGAGGCAGGTTATAGCAATCAGCCCCAGCATTTT. This sequence encodes CASSLEAGYSNQPQHF.

This clonotype appeared many times. V usage is TRBV20-1 and J usage is TRBJ2-7; tentative D call: TRBD2 (5 bases). In germline, CDR1 is DFQATT, CDR2 SNEGSKA (reference sequence). The CDR3 is made up of 13 amino acids. V dropped 6 bases and J dropped 2 bases, with 14 bases sitting between them. The CDR3 here is CSATLGETYEQYF. The CDR3, as DNA: TGCAGTGCCACCCTCGGGGAGACCTACGAGCAGTACTTC.

This clonotype has a count of ten or more. This chain joins TRBV6-1 and TRBJ1-1; D unresolved. This CDR3 has 13 amino acids. The germline gives CDR1 MNHNS, CDR2 SASEGT. Trimming shortened V by 7 bases and J by 0 bases, and 9 bases separated the two germline ends. This CDR3 reads CASTLTMNTEAFF. Written as DNA, the CDR3 is TGTGCCAGCACCTTGACCATGAACACTGAAGCTTTCTTT.

This clonotype was found many times. J is TRBJ2-2 and V is TRBV10-3, with 8 bases fitting TRBD2. Germline CDR1 is ENHRY and CDR2 is SYGVKD. V shed 0 bases, J shed 1 base, and the junction held 4 bases outside the gene matches. There are 17 residues in the CDR3. CDR3 nucleotides: TGTGCCATCAGTGAGTCGAAGACTAGCGTGAACACCGGGGAGCTGTTTTTT. It yields the protein CAISESKTSVNTGELFF.

CDR3 loop: CASSRAGVANYGYTF. CDR3 sequence (DNA): TGTGCCAGCAGCCGAGCTGGCGTTGCGAACTATGGCTACACCTTC. V gene TRBV3-1 combines with J gene TRBJ1-2; D unclear. The CDR3 runs 15 residues. CDR1 and CDR2 from the germline V gene are LGHDT and YNNKEL (reference sequence). V was shortened by 4 bases and J by 2 bases, with 14 bases between the two germline ends.

This clonotype has ten or more counts. The chain employs TRBV7-9 and TRBJ2-5, with D possibly called TRBD1 or TRBD2 (5 bases each). CDR3 length: 16 residues. CDR1 and CDR2 (germline): SEHNR, FQNEAQ (reference sequence). V was cut by 4 bases and J by 5 bases, with 20 bases left in between. The CDR3 nucleotides read TGTGCCAGCAGCTCCTTCCGGGACCCCCTAGGGGAGACCCAGTACTTC. Translating it yields CASSSFRDPLGETQYF.

This clonotype has at least ten counts. V and J are TRBV5-1 and TRBJ2-2, with D possibly TRBD1 on 6 matching bases. The germline V and J ends were trimmed by 4 bases and 1 base, with 8 bases remaining between them. The CDR3 length is 14 residues. Germline V lookup: CDR1 SGHRS, CDR2 YFSETQ. DNA for the CDR3: TGCGCCAGCAGCACGGGACAGAACACCGGGGAGCTGTTTTTT. This gives the protein CASSTGQNTGELFF.

Comments on this clonotype: A read error may explain this, as a much larger clone is one base away. This sequence joins TRBV19 and TRBJ1-1; 7 bases are a match to TRBD1. This CDR3 is built from 14 residues. J was trimmed by 3 bases and V by 7 bases; bases with no gene match: 8. The germline V gene encodes CDR1 LNHDA and CDR2 SQIVND (reference sequence). CDR3 amino acids: CASKIQGGYTEAFF. CDR3 nucleotides: TGTGCCAGTAAAATCCAGGGGGGGTACACTGAAGCTTTCTTT.

This clonotype was counted many times. The genes are TRBV9 and TRBJ2-1; no reliable D call. V was pared by 2 bases and J by 0 bases, with 6 bases between. The germline V gene encodes CDR1 SGDLS and CDR2 YYNGEE. CDR3 size: 14 residues. The CDR3: CASSVRPSYNEQFF. CDR3 coding DNA: TGTGCCAGCAGCGTGAGACCCTCCTACAATGAGCAGTTCTTC.

This rearrangement joins TRBV28 to TRBJ2-7, with D perhaps TRBD1 or TRBD2 (5 bases each). Germline values: CDR1 MDHEN, CDR2 SYDVKM. The V end was cut by 5 bases, the J end by 5 bases, with 16 bases between. The CDR3 sequence is 14 residues long. CDR3 bases: TGTGCCAGCAGTCCGGGACCCCCCGAGGACGAGCAGTACTTC. Its protein is CASSPGPPEDEQYF.